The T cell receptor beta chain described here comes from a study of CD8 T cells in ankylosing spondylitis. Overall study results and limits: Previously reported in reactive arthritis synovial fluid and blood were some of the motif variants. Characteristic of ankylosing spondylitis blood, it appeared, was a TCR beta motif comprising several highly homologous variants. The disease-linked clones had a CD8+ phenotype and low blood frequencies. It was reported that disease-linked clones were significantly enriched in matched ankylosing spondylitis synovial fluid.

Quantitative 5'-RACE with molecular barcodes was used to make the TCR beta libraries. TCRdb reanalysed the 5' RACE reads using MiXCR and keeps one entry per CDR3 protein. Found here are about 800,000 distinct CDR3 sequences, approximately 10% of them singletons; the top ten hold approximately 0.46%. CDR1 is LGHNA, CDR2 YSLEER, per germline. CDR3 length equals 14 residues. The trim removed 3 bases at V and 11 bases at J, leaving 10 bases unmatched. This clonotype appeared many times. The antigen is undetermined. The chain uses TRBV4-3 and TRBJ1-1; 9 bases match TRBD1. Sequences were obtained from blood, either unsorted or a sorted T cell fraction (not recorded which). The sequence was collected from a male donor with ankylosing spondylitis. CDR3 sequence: CASSHGSYRGQAFF. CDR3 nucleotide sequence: TGCGCCAGCAGCCATGGCAGCTACAGGGGGCAGGCTTTCTTT.